These T cell receptor beta chains were read from a single sample in a study of T cell changes during pregnancy in multiple sclerosis. The table came from immunoSEQ multiplex PCR; TCRdb's copy has only in-frame clones and leaves some out. Among around 70,000 clones, about 92% were seen once, and the ten largest hold approximately 1.5%. The input for sequencing was peripheral blood, taken after pregnancy. These receptors all stem from a female donor with multiple sclerosis, enrolled in a pregnancy study. The CDR3 runs from the conserved cysteine through the conserved F or W. A D gene is named only where the DNA matches it firmly. Clone size appears in some rows only: once, few, many, or a class for an expanded clone.

TGTGCCAGCAGTGATCACGCTGGCGGAGGGAGCACTGAAGCTTTCTTT CASSDHAGGGSTEAFF - - TRBJ1-1 TRBV6-4
TGCAGCGTTGTCGCAGGGGCGCGGGCCGGGGAGCTGTTTTTT CSVVAGARAGELFF - - TRBJ2-2 TRBV29-1
TGTGCCAGCCTCATAGCGCGCCACACCGGGGAGCTGTTTTTT CASLIARHTGELFF - - TRBJ2-2 TRBV6-1
TGCGCCAGCAGCGAGGGTATAGCGGGAGCGGTAGAAGAGACCCAGTACTTC CASSEGIAGAVEETQYF TRBD2 - TRBJ2-5 TRBV5-1
TGTGCCAGCAGCCGGGGAGTAGCGGAGAACACTGAAGCTTTCTTT CASSRGVAENTEAFF - - TRBJ1-1 TRBV5-4
TGTGCCTGGAGTGGGCTGTACCAAGAGACCCAGTACTTC CAWSGLYQETQYF - once TRBJ2-5 TRBV30
TGTGCCAGCAGTCCTGCATCTCAGGGGGCTGACGAAGCTTTCTTT CASSPASQGADEAFF TRBD1 - TRBJ1-1 TRBV28
TGCGCCAGCAGCGCGGGACAGGGGGCTGGTAATGAGCAGTTCTTC CASSAGQGAGNEQFF TRBD1 - TRBJ2-1 TRBV5-1
TGTGCCAGCAGCTTCGACAGGGGAGAGACCCAGTACTTC CASSFDRGETQYF TRBD1 - TRBJ2-5 TRBV13
TGTGCCAGCAGCGGCGGGACTAGCGGGCCCACAGATACGCAGTATTTT CASSGGTSGPTDTQYF TRBD2 once TRBJ2-3 TRBV5-4
TGTGCCAGCAGCGCCGGACTAGCGGCGGGAGATACGCAGTATTTT CASSAGLAAGDTQYF TRBD2 - TRBJ2-3 TRBV9
TGTGCCAGCCCGCGGGGAGGCCAGAACACCGGGGAGCTGTTTTTT CASPRGGQNTGELFF - - TRBJ2-2 TRBV7-2
TGTGCCATCATTATACAACACCGGACAGGGACAGAAAAACTGTTTTTT CAIIIQHRTGTEKLFF TRBD1 - TRBJ1-4 TRBV10-3
TGTGCCAGCAGCCCAGGCATCGGGGGTGGAAACACCATATATTTT CASSPGIGGGNTIYF - - TRBJ1-3 TRBV7-2
TGTGCCACCAGCAGAGATCCCACAGGGGGGGTATATTTT CATSRDPTGGVYF - - TRBJ2-3 TRBV15
TGTGCCAGCAAATCGGGAGGGCGAGACGGGGAGCTGTTTTTT CASKSGGRDGELFF TRBD2 - TRBJ2-2 TRBV27
TGTGCCAGCAGCAGCCTGACAGGGGTCTATGGCTACACCTTC CASSSLTGVYGYTF TRBD1 - TRBJ1-2 TRBV5-6
TGTGCCTGGTCCCCCCCCCGGGACACTACAGATACGCAGTATTTT CAWSPPRDTTDTQYF - - TRBJ2-3 TRBV30
TGTGCCAGCAGTGATGCCCGGACAGTGCCTGAAGCTTTCTTT CASSDARTVPEAFF - once TRBJ1-1 TRBV2
TGTGCCAGTAGTATAGGTGGGGGGGACGCCATCTACGAGCAGTACTTC CASSIGGGDAIYEQYF TRBD2 - TRBJ2-7 TRBV19
TGTGCCATCAGGAACCGGGACAGGGGGACTGAGCAGTTCTTC CAIRNRDRGTEQFF TRBD1 - TRBJ2-1 TRBV10-3
TGTGCCAGCAGCTTATCCGTTTCTGGGGCCAACGTCCTGACTTTC CASSLSVSGANVLTF - few TRBJ2-6 TRBV11-2
TGTGCCAGCAGTTACTTCGGTGCCGGGGTGGGTGAGCAGTTCTTC CASSYFGAGVGEQFF - once TRBJ2-1 TRBV6-5
TGTGCCAGCACCATAACTGGAGATTCTGAGCAGTTCTTC CASTITGDSEQFF - - TRBJ2-1 TRBV9
TGTGCCAGCAGCTTAGTAGGACAGGGCACCGGGGGGCCCCAGCATTTT CASSLVGQGTGGPQHF TRBD1 - TRBJ1-5 TRBV7-2
TGTGCCAGCAGCTCCACGGGGGTCTCCCTGGCCCCAGATACGCAGTATTTT CASSSTGVSLAPDTQYF - - TRBJ2-3 TRBV7-9
TGTGCCATCTCCGGGACAGGGGACGAGTCCAACTATGGCTACACCTTC CAISGTGDESNYGYTF TRBD1 - TRBJ1-2 TRBV10-3
TGTGCCAGCAGCTTAGCGGGAGGGCCTGCGACCCAGTACTTC CASSLAGGPATQYF TRBD2 - TRBJ2-5 TRBV13
TGTGCCAGCAGCCGGGGACTAGCGGGAATCACAGATACGCAGTATTTT CASSRGLAGITDTQYF TRBD2 - TRBJ2-3 TRBV5-6
TGTGCCTGGAGCGAAGCCTTATACAGGGGGCGGACAGATACGCAGTATTTT CAWSEALYRGRTDTQYF TRBD1 - TRBJ2-3 TRBV30
TGTGCCAGTAGTATTAGAAGTTTCGGACAGGGTGCCGATGAAAAACTGTTTTTT CASSIRSFGQGADEKLFF TRBD1 - TRBJ1-4 TRBV19
TGTGCCAGCAGCCCCGGCGGCGGGATTACTAGCACAGATACGCAGTATTTT CASSPGGGITSTDTQYF - few TRBJ2-3 TRBV7-7
TGCGCCAGCAGCCAACCTACTAGCGGGCGGACGGAAAGGTACTTC CASSQPTSGRTERYF TRBD2 - TRBJ2-7 TRBV4-1
TGTGCCAGTAGTAGGGCGAACTATGGCTACACCTTC CASSRANYGYTF - - TRBJ1-2 TRBV19
TGTGCCTGGACTGCTAGCGGGAGGGGATACTACGAGCAGTACTTC CAWTASGRGYYEQYF TRBD2 - TRBJ2-7 TRBV30
TGTGCCAGCAGCTTGGGGGGGACAGGTCTCTACGAGCAGTACTTC CASSLGGTGLYEQYF TRBD1 - TRBJ2-7 TRBV5-5
TGTGCCAGCAGCTCCGGACAGGGAAACTACGAGCAGTACTTC CASSSGQGNYEQYF TRBD1 - TRBJ2-7 TRBV11-2
TGCGCCAGCAGCTTGTCCACGAACAATTACAATGAGCAGTTCTTC CASSLSTNNYNEQFF - - TRBJ2-1 TRBV5-1
TGTGCCAGCAGTTACTCGACTAGCGGGAGTTTAGATACGCAGTATTTT CASSYSTSGSLDTQYF TRBD2 - TRBJ2-3 TRBV6-5
TGCGCCAGCAGCTTGGCCCAAAACACTGAAGCTTTCTTT CASSLAQNTEAFF - few TRBJ1-1 TRBV5-1
TGTGCCAGCACCCAGCGTGACGAGCAGTACTTC CASTQRDEQYF - - TRBJ2-7 TRBV6-5
TGTGCCAGCAGCCCCACAATAAAGCCCCGGACAGGGATGTCCGAAGCTTTCTTT CASSPTIKPRTGMSEAFF TRBD1 - TRBJ1-1 TRBV5-6
TGTGCCAGCAGCCCACGCCCTACTAGCGGGAGATCCGGCGAGCAGTACTTC CASSPRPTSGRSGEQYF TRBD2 - TRBJ2-7 TRBV28
TGTGCCAGCAGATCTCCGGGACAGGGAACTAATGAAAAACTGTTTTTT CASRSPGQGTNEKLFF - - TRBJ1-4 TRBV21-1
TGTGCCAGCTACCCTCGGACAAAGTACCAAGAGACCCAGTACTTC CASYPRTKYQETQYF - - TRBJ2-5 TRBV28
TGTGCCAGCAGTCCACAGACAGGGGCCACTGAAGCTTTCTTT CASSPQTGATEAFF TRBD1 few TRBJ1-1 TRBV6-5
TGCAGCGTTGAAGAACTAGCGTCGGCCAAAAACATTCAGTACTTC CSVEELASAKNIQYF TRBD2 - TRBJ2-4 TRBV29-1
TGTGCCAGCAGAGAGGGACAGAGCTCTGGAAACACCATATATTTT CASREGQSSGNTIYF TRBD1 - TRBJ1-3 TRBV2
TGCGCCAGCAGCTCGGGACAGGACCGGGGTGGCTACACCTTC CASSSGQDRGGYTF TRBD1 - TRBJ1-2 TRBV5-1
TGTGCCAGCTCAGCCCGGGGAGACGAGCAGTACTTC CASSARGDEQYF - - TRBJ2-7 TRBV18
TGTGCCAGCAGCTTAGTAGGAGGGGTAGATCAGCCCCAGCATTTT CASSLVGGVDQPQHF - - TRBJ1-5 TRBV7-2
TGTGCCAGCAGCGCGGAGACAGGGTCTGGAAACACCATATATTTT CASSAETGSGNTIYF TRBD1 - TRBJ1-3 TRBV9
TGTGCCAGCAGCGTGGTCGGACTTGGCGAGCCCCAGCATTTT CASSVVGLGEPQHF - - TRBJ1-5 TRBV5-6